This TCR beta chain was captured by sequencing in a study of cytomegalovirus exposure and HLA in healthy donors. Unrecorded immune exposures were likely, despite nominal health at sampling. With 60 Vbeta and 13 Jbeta primers, the PCR was carried out. The protocol was immunoSEQ multiplex PCR, while the TCRdb copy is restricted to in-frame clones and leaves out a portion. The sample carries 110,000 to 150,000 clones, around 79% recorded once. The TCR comes from a woman aged 25 to 39 in good health and CMV-seronegative. The sample comprised PBMCs.

CDR3 residues: CASSQAPDTQYF. Here the CDR3 DNA reads TGTGCCAGCAGCCAAGCCCCTGATACGCAGTATTTT. V is TRBV14 and J is TRBJ2-3, with D unresolved. This CDR3 has 12 residues. V lost 1 base to trimming and J lost 6 bases, with 5 bases between them. The germline gives CDR1 SGHDN, CDR2 FVKESK.